This T cell receptor beta chain was retrieved from a study of T-cell reconstitution after alpha-beta-depleted transplantation in children. Germline V gene lookup returns CDR1 MNHEY and CDR2 SMNVEV (reference sequence). The length of the CDR3 is 13 residues. Trimming removed 3 bases at V and 2 bases at J, with 2 bases between. This clonotype has at least ten counts. The antigen is not known. Using unique molecular identifiers, the investigators prepared the TCRbeta library. TCRdb processed the PCR reads anew with MiXCR; each CDR3 protein has one entry. The table includes 40,000 to 60,000 distinct CDR3 sequences, around a tenth detected once. Study outcomes and limitations: Most T-cell counts and diversity one year after the transplant came from T cells that were newly produced. Two months or so post-transplant, alpha-beta T cells reportedly derived from several hundred expanded graft clones.

The input for sequencing was PBMCs, mostly from graft donor cells, taken 60 days after TCRalphabeta/CD19-depleted stem cell transplant. This chain joins TRBV27 and TRBJ2-6; the D is unclear. The TCR was taken from a male patient aged 2 to 9 who had a stem cell transplant for chronic granulomatous disease, so the T cells may come from the graft donor. CDR3 region: CASSFPGANVLTF. The CDR3 region has the DNA TGTGCCAGCAGTTTCCCTGGGGCCAACGTCCTGACTTTC.